These T cell receptor beta chains were read from a single sample in a study of T-cell memory formation after mild COVID-19. TCRdb passed the 5' RACE reads through MiXCR, listing each CDR3 protein once. The sample includes around 200,000 distinct CDR3 sequences, approximately 10% of them seen just once. Input material: PBMCs or a T cell subset sorted from them (not recorded which). These receptors came from a man between 18 and 35 years old who had mild COVID-19 (a few samples of this study predate the infection). Cell type and time point are not known. The CDR3 runs from the conserved cysteine through the conserved F or W. The D gene is left open where the match is weak. Some rows have no size entry. The others give once, few or many, or a class for an expanded clone.

V: TRBV5-5; J: TRBJ2-2; D: TRBD2; size: NA; DNA: TGTGCCAGCAGCTTGGTAGCGGGGGGGCCCGGCGGGGAGCTGTTTTTT; CDR3: CASSLVAGGPGGELFF
V: TRBV7-9; J: TRBJ2-1; D: NA; size: NA; DNA: TGTGCCAGCAGCTTAGGGACCGAGGATGAGCAGTTCTTC; CDR3: CASSLGTEDEQFF
V: TRBV5-1; J: TRBJ2-3; D: NA; size: NA; DNA: TGCGCCAGCGGGACTCAAGGCACAGATACGCAGTATTTT; CDR3: CASGTQGTDTQYF
V: TRBV4-3; J: TRBJ2-5; D: TRBD2; size: NA; DNA: TGCGCCAGCAGCATCCGGACTAGCGGGGGAGAGTACCAAGAGACCCAGTACTTC; CDR3: CASSIRTSGGEYQETQYF
V: TRBV11-3; J: TRBJ2-6; D: TRBD2; size: NA; DNA: TGTGCCAGCAGCTCGGGGGGGACCGGGGCCAACGTCCTGACTTTC; CDR3: CASSSGGTGANVLTF
V: TRBV7-6; J: TRBJ2-5; D: NA; size: NA; DNA: TGTGCCAGCAGCTCGATACCCCAAGAGTCCCAGTACTTC; CDR3: CASSSIPQESQYF
V: TRBV4-3; J: TRBJ2-1; D: NA; size: few; DNA: TGCGCCAGCAGCCAAGAAAGCTGGCAGCGGGTGTTCTTC; CDR3: CASSQESWQRVFF
V: TRBV5-1; J: TRBJ1-6; D: NA; size: NA; DNA: TGCGCCAGCAGCGAGCAGGCCAATAATTCACCCCTCCACTTT; CDR3: CASSEQANNSPLHF
V: TRBV6-2/TRBV6-3; J: TRBJ2-2; D: TRBD1; size: NA; DNA: TGTGCCAGCAGATCGACAGGGACCGGGGAGCTGTTTTTT; CDR3: CASRSTGTGELFF
V: TRBV27; J: TRBJ2-2; D: TRBD2; size: few; DNA: TGTGCCAGCAAGGGGACTAGCGGGGTTAGCGGGGAGCTGTTTTTT; CDR3: CASKGTSGVSGELFF
V: TRBV3-1; J: TRBJ1-5; D: NA; size: few; DNA: TGTGCCAGCAGCATCGGGGGAAGAAGCAATCAGCCCCAGCATTTT; CDR3: CASSIGGRSNQPQHF
V: TRBV19; J: TRBJ2-3; D: NA; size: NA; DNA: TGTGCCAGTAGTCAGCGAGCGGAAGATACGCAGTATTTT; CDR3: CASSQRAEDTQYF
V: TRBV2; J: TRBJ2-6; D: NA; size: few; DNA: TGTGCCAGCAGTGGCCAGGTGGGGAGGGGGCAGGCCAACGTCCTGACTTTC; CDR3: CASSGQVGRGQANVLTF
V: TRBV6-2/TRBV6-3; J: TRBJ2-4; D: NA; size: few; DNA: TGTGCCACCAGCATGGATTCAGCCAAAAACATTCAGTACTTC; CDR3: CATSMDSAKNIQYF
V: TRBV20-1; J: TRBJ2-5; D: TRBD2; size: many; DNA: TGCAGTGCTACACCCTTTGCGCGGGGGGGCTCTGAGACCCAGTACTTC; CDR3: CSATPFARGGSETQYF